The clone carrying this T cell receptor beta chain has a single count. Sequencing used immunoSEQ multiplex PCR; TCRdb keeps in-frame clones, though not all of them. The sample comprises some 170,000 clones, approximately 90% of which are singletons, and approximately 4.2% rests with the top ten. These data originate in a study of T cell responses to AZD1222 COVID-19 vaccine. Germline lookup yields CDR1 MNHEY and CDR2 SVGEGT. V was clipped by 0 bases and J by 8 bases, with 10 bases between them. The CDR3 length is 13 residues. This chain joins TRBV6-2 or TRBV6-3 and TRBJ1-2; D possibly corresponds to TRBD1 (6 bases). Material: peripheral blood, obtained 28 days after the second dose of the MenACWY control vaccine. This receptor was taken from an adult who received the MenACWY meningococcal vaccine as a control. DNA of the CDR3: TGTGCCAGCAGTTACTCAGCAGGGGTCGGCTACACCTTC. This sequence encodes CASSYSAGVGYTF.